These T cell receptor beta chains were read from a single sample in a study of human T cells and chemical hapten exposure. TCRdb recomputed calls from the RACE reads with MiXCR, one row per CDR3 protein. The table includes 190,000 or so distinct CDR3 sequences, 25% to 30% detected once. The starting material was whole blood, obtained in connection with sensitization to the hapten diphenylcyclopropenone (DPC). Every receptor here comes from a woman aged 30 to 39 with alopecia areata. Some clones in this sample may be carry-over from other donors' samples. Each CDR3 is given with its conserved first and last residue. Clone size is not always given. Where it is, it says once, few, many or a class for expanded clones.

CASSQIAGGRGNEQFF,NA,TRBV27,TRBJ2-1
CASRRGTGEQYF,NA,TRBV28,TRBJ2-7
CASSMSRDPWDGYTF,NA,TRBV19,TRBJ1-2
CSVAGTSDSTDTQYF,NA,TRBV29-1,TRBJ2-3
CASSGQTTGELFF,few,TRBV12-3/TRBV12-4,TRBJ2-2
CASSPWTSGRVYNEQFF,few,TRBV9,TRBJ2-1
CAIHAGTADYEQYF,NA,TRBV10-3,TRBJ2-7
CASSLEPPDTQYF,few,TRBV11-2,TRBJ2-3
CASSLRGAGYEQYF,few,TRBV28,TRBJ2-7
CSSRRGGAGNQPQHF,NA,TRBV20-1,TRBJ1-5
CAGSSGTSASNDEQFF,NA,TRBV6-2/TRBV6-3,TRBJ2-1
CASSLALTGKANVLTF,many,TRBV7-8,TRBJ2-6